This is a list of T cell receptor beta chains from one sample in a study of T cells expressing NK-cell markers. TCRdb reanalyzed the 5' RACE reads and collapses them to one entry per CDR3 protein, without DNA. The sample is made up of 440,000 or so distinct CDR3 sequences, and the top ten hold 6% to 9.5% of it. The sequencing sample was made of blood T cells: a sorted CD56 or NKG2C T cell subset, CD4+ or CD8+ T cells, or bulk PBMC T cells (not recorded which). The receptors derive from a woman aged 18 to 75 in good health. Each CDR3 is given with its conserved first and last residue.

j_call v_call cdr3_length cdr3_aa
TRBJ2-2 TRBV7-9 15 CASSSPRGYTGELFF
TRBJ2-3 TRBV12-3/TRBV12-4 15 CASRRSGGATDTQYF
TRBJ2-1 TRBV28 19 CASSLWGPTTKSSYNEQFF
TRBJ2-2 TRBV7-2 15 CASSLSWPNTGELFF
TRBJ1-1 TRBV29-1 14 CSAKGAEANTEAFF
TRBJ2-1 TRBV5-4 15 CASSQRGRADNEQFF
TRBJ2-1 TRBV6-2/TRBV6-3 17 CASTYPYAGGMDNEQFF
TRBJ2-1 TRBV5-1 14 CASSSRDNYNEQFF
TRBJ2-1 TRBV25-1 14 CASSVGTLGNEQFF
TRBJ2-3 TRBV7-2 15 CASSSGGVRTDTQYF
TRBJ1-4 TRBV11-2 14 CASSFNRKNEKLFF
TRBJ2-1 TRBV20-1 14 CSAGGTGDPREQFF
TRBJ2-1 TRBV7-3 16 CASSLTASGGYNEQFF
TRBJ2-5 TRBV18 12 CASSHQLPVWDF
TRBJ1-1 TRBV5-5 15 CASSSPRGTNTEAFF
TRBJ2-1 TRBV19 11 CASSIGQGASF
TRBJ2-3 TRBV7-8 12 CASSPPRDTQYF
TRBJ1-2 TRBV20-1 13 CSARGGTNYGYTF
TRBJ1-1 TRBV28 14 CASSELQGYTEAFF
TRBJ2-1 TRBV7-9 15 CASREGTSSYNEQFF
TRBJ2-7 TRBV28 17 CASSLQGGTISTYEQYF
TRBJ2-3 TRBV12-3/TRBV12-4 14 CASSSGLAGDTQYF
TRBJ2-2 TRBV6-1 15 CTSSEIAGNTGELFF
TRBJ2-1 TRBV7-3 15 CASSLGGSLAGRLFF
TRBJ2-7 TRBV28 14 CASRGRRSSYEQYF
TRBJ2-1 TRBV4-3 17 CASSQDHIAGFYNEQFF
TRBJ1-1 TRBV6-1 13 CASSPDRASEAFF
TRBJ1-1 TRBV12-3/TRBV12-4 12 CASSLSGGGAFF
TRBJ1-1 TRBV7-2 12 CASSHPGAEAFF
TRBJ2-2 TRBV12-3/TRBV12-4 12 CASSLGVHELFF
TRBJ1-3 TRBV21-1 17 CASSKVQPTSAGNTIYF
TRBJ1-2 TRBV7-9 14 CANPAPGQNYGYTF
TRBJ2-5 TRBV7-2 13 CASSSGPKETQYF
TRBJ1-6 TRBV6-1 15 CASSVLGADNSPLHF
TRBJ2-7 TRBV4-2 14 CASSTPGQGYEQYF
TRBJ1-2 TRBV29-1 11 CSVEQGNGYTF
TRBJ2-5 TRBV11-2 15 CASSGGTSGQETQYF
TRBJ1-1 TRBV10-3 14 CAISATGGSTEAFF